This TCR beta chain was captured in a study of shared clonotypes between healthy human individuals. General study findings and limits: When naive CD4 clonotypes were compared across a handful of donors, around 5% were shared. Naive subsets tended to show greater estimated richness than memory subsets.

CD45RO-negative, CCR7-selected cells formed the naive CD8 fraction, which excluded terminally differentiated effector memory CD45RA+ cells. This clone occurred once. Its specificity is unknown. Genomic DNA of each subset was evenly split across several immunoSEQ plates. Authors' analysis steps: Junction-only sequences without quality scores were provided by ImmunoSEQ, so filtering was different. The repertoire was sequenced with immunoSEQ multiplex PCR; TCRdb's copy has only in-frame clones and lacks some. V, J and clone size were drawn from that table, and D and trimming were deduced from the DNA. The sample has 2 million to 2.5 million clones; about 95% are singletons. V lost 4 bases to trimming and J lost 3 bases; unmatched junction nucleotides: 11. The germline gives CDR1 SGHNT, CDR2 YYREEE (reference sequence). The CDR3 is 16 amino acids.

The chain combines TRBV5-4 with TRBJ2-3, with TRBD1 matching over 7 bases. The TCR was taken from a young man in good health. Sequencing was carried out using naive CD8+ T cells sorted from blood. DNA of the CDR3: TGTGCCAGCAGCCAAGGGACAGACTTAATGACAGATACGCAGTATTTT. Its translation: CASSQGTDLMTDTQYF.